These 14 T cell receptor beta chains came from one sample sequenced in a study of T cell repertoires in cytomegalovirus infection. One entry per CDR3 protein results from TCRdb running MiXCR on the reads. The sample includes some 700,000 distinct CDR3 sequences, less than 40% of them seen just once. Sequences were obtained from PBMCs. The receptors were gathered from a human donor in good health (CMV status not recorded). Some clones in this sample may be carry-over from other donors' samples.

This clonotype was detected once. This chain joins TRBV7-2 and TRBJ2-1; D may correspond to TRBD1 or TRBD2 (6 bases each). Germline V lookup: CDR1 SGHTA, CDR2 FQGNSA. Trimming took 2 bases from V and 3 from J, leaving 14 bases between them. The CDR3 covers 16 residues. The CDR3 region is CASSLRAGGGYNEQFF. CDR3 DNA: TGTGCCAGCAGCTTAAGGGCCGGGGGCGGCTACAATGAGCAGTTCTTC.

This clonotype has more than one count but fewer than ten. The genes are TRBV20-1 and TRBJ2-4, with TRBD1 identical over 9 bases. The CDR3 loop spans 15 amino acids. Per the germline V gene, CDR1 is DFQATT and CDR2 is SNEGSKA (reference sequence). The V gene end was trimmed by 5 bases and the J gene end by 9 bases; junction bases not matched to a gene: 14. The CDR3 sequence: CSASAGTGSYAIQYF. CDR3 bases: TGCAGTGCTTCCGCCGGGACAGGGAGTTATGCCATTCAGTACTTC.

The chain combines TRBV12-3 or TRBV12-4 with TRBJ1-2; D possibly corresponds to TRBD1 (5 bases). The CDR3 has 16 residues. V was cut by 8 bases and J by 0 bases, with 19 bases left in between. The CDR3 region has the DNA TGTGCCAGCCGGACGTCGCAGGGAAGTGCTAACTATGGCTACACCTTC. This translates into CASRTSQGSANYGYTF.

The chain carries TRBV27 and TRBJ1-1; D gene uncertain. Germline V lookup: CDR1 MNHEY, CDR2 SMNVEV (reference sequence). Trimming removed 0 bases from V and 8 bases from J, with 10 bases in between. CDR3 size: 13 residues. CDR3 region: CASSLSRAGEAFF. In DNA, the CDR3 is TGTGCCAGCAGTTTATCCCGCGCAGGAGAAGCTTTCTTT.

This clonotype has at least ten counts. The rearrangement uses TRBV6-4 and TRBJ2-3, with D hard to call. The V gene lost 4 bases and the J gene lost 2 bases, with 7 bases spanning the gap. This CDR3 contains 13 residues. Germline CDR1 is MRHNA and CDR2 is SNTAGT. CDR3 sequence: CASSGSDTDTQYF. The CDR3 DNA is TGTGCCAGCAGTGGAAGCGACACAGATACGCAGTATTTT.

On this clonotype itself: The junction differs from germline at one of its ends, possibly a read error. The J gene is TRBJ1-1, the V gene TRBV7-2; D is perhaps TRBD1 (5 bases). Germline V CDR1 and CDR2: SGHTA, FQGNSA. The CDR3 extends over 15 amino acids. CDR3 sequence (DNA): TGTGCCAGCAGCTTACTACCAGGGATGAACACTGAAGTTTTCTTT. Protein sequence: CASSLLPGMNTEVFF.

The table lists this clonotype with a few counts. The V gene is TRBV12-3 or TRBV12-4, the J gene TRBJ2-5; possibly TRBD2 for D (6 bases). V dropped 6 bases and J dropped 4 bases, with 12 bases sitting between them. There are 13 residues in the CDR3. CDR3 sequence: CASRSGRRETQYF. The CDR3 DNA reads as TGTGCCAGCAGGTCAGGGAGGAGAGAGACCCAGTACTTC.

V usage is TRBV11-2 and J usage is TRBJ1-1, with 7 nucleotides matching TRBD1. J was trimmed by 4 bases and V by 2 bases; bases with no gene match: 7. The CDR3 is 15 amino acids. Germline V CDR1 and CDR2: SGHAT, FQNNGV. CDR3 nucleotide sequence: TGTGCCAGCAGCTTAATACCCTGGGACAGCACTGAAGCTTTCTTT. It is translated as CASSLIPWDSTEAFF.

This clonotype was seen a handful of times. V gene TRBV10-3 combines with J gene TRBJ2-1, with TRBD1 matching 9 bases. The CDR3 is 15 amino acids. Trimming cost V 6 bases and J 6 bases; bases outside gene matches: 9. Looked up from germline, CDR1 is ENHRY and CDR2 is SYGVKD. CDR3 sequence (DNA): TGTGCCATCAGAGACGACCGGGACAGGGTCAATGAGCAGTTCTTC. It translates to CAIRDDRDRVNEQFF.

CDR3 residues: CASSQVGQSNQPQHF. DNA of the CDR3: TGCGCCAGCAGCCAAGTGGGACAGAGCAATCAGCCCCAGCATTTT. V and J are TRBV4-1 and TRBJ1-5, with TRBD1 matching 7 bases. V gave up 1 base and J gave up 1 base; unmatched junction bases: 1. Germline V gene data show CDR1 as MGHRA and CDR2 as YSYEKL. The CDR3 is 15 amino acids.

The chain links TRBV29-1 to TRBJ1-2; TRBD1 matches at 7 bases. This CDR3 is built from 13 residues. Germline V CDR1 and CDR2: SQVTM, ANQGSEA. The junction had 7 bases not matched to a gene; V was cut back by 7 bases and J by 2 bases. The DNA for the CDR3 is TGCAGCGGTGTCGTGGGACAGAACTATGGCTACACCTTC. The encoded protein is CSGVVGQNYGYTF.

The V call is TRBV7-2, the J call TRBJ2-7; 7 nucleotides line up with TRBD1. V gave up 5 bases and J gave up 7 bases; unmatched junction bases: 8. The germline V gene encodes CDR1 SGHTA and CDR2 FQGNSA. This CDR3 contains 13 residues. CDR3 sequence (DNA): TGTGCCAGCAGCCGCGGACAGGTGGTAGAGCAGTACTTC. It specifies CASSRGQVVEQYF.

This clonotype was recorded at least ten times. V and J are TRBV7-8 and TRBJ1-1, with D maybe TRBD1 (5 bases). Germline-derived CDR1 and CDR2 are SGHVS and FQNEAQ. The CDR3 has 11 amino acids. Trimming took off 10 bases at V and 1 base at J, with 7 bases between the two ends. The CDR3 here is CATGTNTEAFF. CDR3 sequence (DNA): TGTGCCACGGGGACGAACACTGAAGCTTTCTTT.

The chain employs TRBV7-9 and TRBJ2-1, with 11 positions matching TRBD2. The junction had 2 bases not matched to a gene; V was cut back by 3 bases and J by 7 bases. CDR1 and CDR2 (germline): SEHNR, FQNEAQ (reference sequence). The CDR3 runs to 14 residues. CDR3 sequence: CASSFSGRGNEQFF. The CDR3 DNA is TGTGCCAGCAGCTTTAGCGGGAGGGGGAATGAGCAGTTCTTC.